The present T cell receptor beta chain was sequenced within a study of T cell clonotyping in hematopoietic cell transplantation. Turning to the study itself: Recipient samples before transplant were obtained post-cytoreduction.

Time point reported: recipient sample about 28 days before transplant, after cytoreduction. Clones were read by immunoSEQ multiplex PCR, and TCRdb kept only the in-frame ones, dropping some. The table includes fewer than 50,000 clones, 80% to 90% detected once. Concerning this clone itself: The antigen is undetermined.

Study-level findings and limits: After transplant, recipient diversity fell while pathologically expanded clonotypes grew through day 180.

This CDR3 region has 14 residues. Deletions cut 3 bases from V and 3 bases from J, with 14 bases between. Germline CDR1 reads SQVTM; CDR2 reads ANQGSEA. The V gene is TRBV29-1, the J gene TRBJ1-2; D is perhaps TRBD1 (6 bases). This TCR was sampled from a man aged 60 to 69 with biphenotypic leukemia. Some clones in this sample may be carry-over from other donors' samples. The input for sequencing was peripheral blood mononuclear cells, taken before stem cell transplant. DNA for the CDR3: TGCAGCGTTGAGCCTCGGGGGCCTCACTATGGCTACACCTTC. Its protein product is CSVEPRGPHYGYTF.